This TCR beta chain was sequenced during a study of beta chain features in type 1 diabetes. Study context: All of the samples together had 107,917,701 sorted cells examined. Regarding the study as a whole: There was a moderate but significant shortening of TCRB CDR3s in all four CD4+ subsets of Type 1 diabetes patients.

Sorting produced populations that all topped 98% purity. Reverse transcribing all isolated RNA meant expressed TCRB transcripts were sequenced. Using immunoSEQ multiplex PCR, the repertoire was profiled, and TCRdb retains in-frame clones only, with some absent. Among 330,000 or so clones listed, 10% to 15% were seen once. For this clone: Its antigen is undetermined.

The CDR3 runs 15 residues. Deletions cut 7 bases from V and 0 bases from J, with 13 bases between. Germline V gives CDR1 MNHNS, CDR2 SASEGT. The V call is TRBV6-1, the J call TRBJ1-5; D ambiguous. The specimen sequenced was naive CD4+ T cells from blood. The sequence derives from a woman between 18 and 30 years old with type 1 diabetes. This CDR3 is CASMSGHFSNQPQHF. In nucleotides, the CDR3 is TGTGCCAGCATGTCTGGGCACTTTAGCAATCAGCCCCAGCATTTT.